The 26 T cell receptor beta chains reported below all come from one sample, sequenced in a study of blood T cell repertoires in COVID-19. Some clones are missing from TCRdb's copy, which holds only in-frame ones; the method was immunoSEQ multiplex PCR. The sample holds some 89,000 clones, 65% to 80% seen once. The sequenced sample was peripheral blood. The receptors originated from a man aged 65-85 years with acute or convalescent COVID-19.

This chain's CDR3 is CASSLVTGRQDGELFF. For the CDR3, the DNA is TGCGCCAGCAGCTTGGTAACAGGGCGACAGGACGGGGAGCTGTTTTTT. The chain joins TRBV5-1 to TRBJ2-2, with a weak D call TRBD1 (6 bases). CDR3 length: 16 amino acids. CDR1 and CDR2 from the germline V gene are SGHRS and YFSETQ. Trimming cost V 0 bases and J 7 bases, with 16 bases left between them.

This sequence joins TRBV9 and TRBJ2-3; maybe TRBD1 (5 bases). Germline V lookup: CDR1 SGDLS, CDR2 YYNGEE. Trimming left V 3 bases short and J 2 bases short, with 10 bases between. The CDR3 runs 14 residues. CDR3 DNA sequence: TGTGCCAGCAGCGGGGGCAGCTTCACAGATACGCAGTATTTT. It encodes CASSGGSFTDTQYF.

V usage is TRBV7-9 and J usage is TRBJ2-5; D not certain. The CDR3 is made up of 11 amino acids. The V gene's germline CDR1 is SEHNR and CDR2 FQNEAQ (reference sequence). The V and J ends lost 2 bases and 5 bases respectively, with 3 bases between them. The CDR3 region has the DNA TGTGCCAGCAGCTTACAGGAGACCCAGTACTTC. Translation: CASSLQETQYF.

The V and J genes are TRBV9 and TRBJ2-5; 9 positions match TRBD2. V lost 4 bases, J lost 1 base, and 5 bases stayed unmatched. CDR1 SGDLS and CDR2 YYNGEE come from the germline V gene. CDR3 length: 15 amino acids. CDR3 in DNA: TGTGCCAGCAGCCTGCAGACTAGCGGCCAAGAGACCCAGTACTTC. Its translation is CASSLQTSGQETQYF. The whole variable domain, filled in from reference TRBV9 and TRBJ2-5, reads DSGVTQTPKHLITATGQRVTLRCSPRSGDLSVYWYQQSLDQGLQFLIQYYNGEERAKGNILERFSAQQFPDLHSELNLSSLELGDSALYFCASSLQTSGQETQYFGPGTRLLVL.

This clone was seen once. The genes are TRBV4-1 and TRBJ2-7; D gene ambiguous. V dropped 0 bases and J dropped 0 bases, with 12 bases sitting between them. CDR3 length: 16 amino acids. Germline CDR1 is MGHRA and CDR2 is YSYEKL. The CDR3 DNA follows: TGCGCCAGCAGCCAAGATCTCGGGTTTGGCTCCTACGAGCAGTACTTC. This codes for CASSQDLGFGSYEQYF.

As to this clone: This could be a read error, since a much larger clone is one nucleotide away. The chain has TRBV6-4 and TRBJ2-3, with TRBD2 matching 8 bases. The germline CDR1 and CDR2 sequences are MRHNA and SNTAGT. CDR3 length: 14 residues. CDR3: CAGSELAGTDTQYF. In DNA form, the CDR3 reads TGTGCCGGCAGTGAACTAGCGGGCACAGATACGCAGTATTTT.

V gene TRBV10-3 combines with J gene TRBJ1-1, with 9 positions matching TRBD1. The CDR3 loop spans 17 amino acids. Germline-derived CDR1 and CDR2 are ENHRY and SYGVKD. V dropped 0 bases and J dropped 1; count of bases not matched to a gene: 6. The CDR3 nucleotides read TGTGCCATCAGTGAGTCTATCCCGGGACAGGGGAACACTGAAGCTTTCTTT. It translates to CAISESIPGQGNTEAFF.

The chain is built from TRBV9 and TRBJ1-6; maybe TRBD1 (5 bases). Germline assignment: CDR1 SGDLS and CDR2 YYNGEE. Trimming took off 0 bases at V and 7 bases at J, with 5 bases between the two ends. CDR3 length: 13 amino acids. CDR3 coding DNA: TGTGCCAGCAGCGTAGGGGGCAATTCACCCCTCCACTTT. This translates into CASSVGGNSPLHF.

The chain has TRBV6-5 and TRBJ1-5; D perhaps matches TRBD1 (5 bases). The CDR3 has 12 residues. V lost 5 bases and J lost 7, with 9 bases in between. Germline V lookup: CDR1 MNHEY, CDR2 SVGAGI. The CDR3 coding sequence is TGTGCCAGCAGTCCCCAGGGACAGCCCCAGCATTTT. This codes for CASSPQGQPQHF.

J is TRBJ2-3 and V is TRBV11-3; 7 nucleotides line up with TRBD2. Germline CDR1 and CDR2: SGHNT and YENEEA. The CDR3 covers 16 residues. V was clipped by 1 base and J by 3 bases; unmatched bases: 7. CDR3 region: CASSLGVGGGTDTQYF. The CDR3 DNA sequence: TGTGCCAGCAGCTTAGGTGTCGGCGGGGGAACAGATACGCAGTATTTT.

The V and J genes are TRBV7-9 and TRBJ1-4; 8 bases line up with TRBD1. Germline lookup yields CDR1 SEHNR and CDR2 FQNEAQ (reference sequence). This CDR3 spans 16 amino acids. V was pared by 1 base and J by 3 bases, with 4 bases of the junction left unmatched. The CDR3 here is CASSLDRGIANEKLFF. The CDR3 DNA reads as TGTGCCAGCAGCTTAGACAGGGGGATAGCTAATGAAAAACTGTTTTTT.

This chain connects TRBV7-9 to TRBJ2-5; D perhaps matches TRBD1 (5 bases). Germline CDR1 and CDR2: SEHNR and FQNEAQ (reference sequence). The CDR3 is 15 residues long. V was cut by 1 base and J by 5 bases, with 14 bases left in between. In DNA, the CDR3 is TGTGCCAGCAGCTTAGTTTTTAGGGGCGGCGAGACCCAGTACTTC. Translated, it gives CASSLVFRGGETQYF.

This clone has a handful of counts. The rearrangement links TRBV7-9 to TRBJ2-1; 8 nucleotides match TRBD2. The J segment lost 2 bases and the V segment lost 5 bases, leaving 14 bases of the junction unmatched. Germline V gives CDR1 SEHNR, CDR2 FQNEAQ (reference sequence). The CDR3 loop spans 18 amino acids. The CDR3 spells CASSRRSPGLEAYNEQFF. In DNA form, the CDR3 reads TGTGCCAGCAGCCGACGATCACCGGGACTAGAAGCCTACAATGAGCAGTTCTTC.

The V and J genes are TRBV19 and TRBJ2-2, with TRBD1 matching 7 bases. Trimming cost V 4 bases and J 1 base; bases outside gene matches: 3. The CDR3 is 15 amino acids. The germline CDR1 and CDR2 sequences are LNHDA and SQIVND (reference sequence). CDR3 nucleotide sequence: TGTGCCAGTAGTACCAGGACAGGGAACACCGGGGAGCTGTTTTTT. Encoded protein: CASSTRTGNTGELFF.

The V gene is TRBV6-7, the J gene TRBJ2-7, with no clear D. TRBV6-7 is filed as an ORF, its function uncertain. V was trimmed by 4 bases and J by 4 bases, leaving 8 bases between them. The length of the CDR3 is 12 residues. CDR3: CASSFSLYEQYV. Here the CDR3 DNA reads TGTGCCAGCAGTTTTTCTTTATACGAGCAGTACGTC.

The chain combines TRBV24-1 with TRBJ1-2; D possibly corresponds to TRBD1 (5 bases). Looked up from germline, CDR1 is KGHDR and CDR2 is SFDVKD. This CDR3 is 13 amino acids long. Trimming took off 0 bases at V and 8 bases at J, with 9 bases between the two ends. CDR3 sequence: CATSDLSGYGYTF. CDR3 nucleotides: TGTGCCACCAGTGATTTGTCAGGGTACGGCTACACCTTC.

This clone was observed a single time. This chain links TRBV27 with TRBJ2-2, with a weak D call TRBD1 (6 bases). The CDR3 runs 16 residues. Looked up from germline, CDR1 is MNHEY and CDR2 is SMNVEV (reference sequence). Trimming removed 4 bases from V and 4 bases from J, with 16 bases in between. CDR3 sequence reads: CASSSRTGTPTGELFF. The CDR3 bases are TGTGCCAGCAGTTCCCGAACCGGGACACCCACCGGGGAGCTGTTTTTT.

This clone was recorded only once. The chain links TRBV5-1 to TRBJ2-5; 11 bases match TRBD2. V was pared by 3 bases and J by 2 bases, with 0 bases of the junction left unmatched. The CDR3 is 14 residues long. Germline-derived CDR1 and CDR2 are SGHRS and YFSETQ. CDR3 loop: CASSSSGGQETQYF. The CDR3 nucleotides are TGCGCCAGCAGCTCTAGCGGGGGGCAAGAGACCCAGTACTTC.

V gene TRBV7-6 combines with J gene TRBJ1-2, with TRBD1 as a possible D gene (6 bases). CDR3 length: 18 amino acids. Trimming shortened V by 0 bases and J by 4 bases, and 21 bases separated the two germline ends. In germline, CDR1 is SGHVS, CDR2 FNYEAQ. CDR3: CASSLAEVGAGTPYGYTF. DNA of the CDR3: TGTGCCAGCAGCTTAGCGGAAGTCGGGGCCGGGACACCCTATGGCTACACCTTC.

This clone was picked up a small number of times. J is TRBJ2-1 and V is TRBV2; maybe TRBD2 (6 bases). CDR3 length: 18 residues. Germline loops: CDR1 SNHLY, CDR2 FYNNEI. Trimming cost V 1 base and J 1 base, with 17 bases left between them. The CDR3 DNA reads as TGTGCCAGCAGTGAAGATGGAGGGAGAAGACTTTCCTACAATGAGCAGTTCTTC. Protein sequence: CASSEDGGRRLSYNEQFF.

DNA of the CDR3: TGCGCCAGCAGCTTGGAGGCGGTGAACACTGAAGCTTTCTTT. This codes for CASSLEAVNTEAFF. The V call is TRBV5-1, the J call TRBJ1-1; no firm D call. V was shortened by 0 bases and J by 0 bases, with 6 bases between the two germline ends. The germline V gene encodes CDR1 SGHRS and CDR2 YFSETQ. The CDR3 has 14 residues.

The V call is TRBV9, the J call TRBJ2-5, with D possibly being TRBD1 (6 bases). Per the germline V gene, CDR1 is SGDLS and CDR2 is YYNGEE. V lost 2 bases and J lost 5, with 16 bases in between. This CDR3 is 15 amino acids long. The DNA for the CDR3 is TGTGCCAGCAGCGTCCGAGTTGGGGGCGGGGAGACCCAGTACTTC. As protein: CASSVRVGGGETQYF. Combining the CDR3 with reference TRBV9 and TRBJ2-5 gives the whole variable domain DSGVTQTPKHLITATGQRVTLRCSPRSGDLSVYWYQQSLDQGLQFLIQYYNGEERAKGNILERFSAQQFPDLHSELNLSSLELGDSALYFCASSVRVGGGETQYFGPGTRLLVL.

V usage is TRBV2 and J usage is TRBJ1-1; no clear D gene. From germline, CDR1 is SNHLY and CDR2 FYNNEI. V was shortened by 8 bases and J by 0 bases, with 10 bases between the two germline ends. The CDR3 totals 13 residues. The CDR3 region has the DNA TGTGCCAGCGTAAGGAGGGTGAACACTGAAGCTTTCTTT. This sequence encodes CASVRRVNTEAFF.

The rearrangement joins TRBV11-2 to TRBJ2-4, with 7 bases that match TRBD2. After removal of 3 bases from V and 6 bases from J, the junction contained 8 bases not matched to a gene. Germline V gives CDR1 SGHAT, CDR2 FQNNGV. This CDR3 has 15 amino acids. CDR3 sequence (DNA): TGTGCCAGCAGCTTGGGGGGGACCTTTAGAAACATTCAGTACTTC. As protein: CASSLGGTFRNIQYF.

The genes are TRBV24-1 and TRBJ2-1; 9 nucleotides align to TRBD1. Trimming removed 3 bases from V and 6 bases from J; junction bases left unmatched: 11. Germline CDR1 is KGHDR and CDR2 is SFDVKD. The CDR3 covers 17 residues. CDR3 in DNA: TGTGCCACCAGTGATCCCTTGGACAGGGGAAAGGGCAATGAGCAGTTCTTC. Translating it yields CATSDPLDRGKGNEQFF.

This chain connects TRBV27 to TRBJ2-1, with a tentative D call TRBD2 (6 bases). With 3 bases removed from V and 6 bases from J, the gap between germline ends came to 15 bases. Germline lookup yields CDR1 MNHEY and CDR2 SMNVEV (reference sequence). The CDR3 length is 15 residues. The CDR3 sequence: CASSFIPRGGNEQFF. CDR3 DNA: TGTGCCAGCAGTTTTATTCCGCGGGGTGGCAATGAGCAGTTCTTC.